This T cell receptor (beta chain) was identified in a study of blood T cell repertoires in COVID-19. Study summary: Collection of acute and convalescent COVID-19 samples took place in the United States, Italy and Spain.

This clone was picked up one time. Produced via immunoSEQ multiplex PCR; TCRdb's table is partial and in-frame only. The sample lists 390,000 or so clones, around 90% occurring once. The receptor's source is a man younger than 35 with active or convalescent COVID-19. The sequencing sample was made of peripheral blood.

The CDR3 loop reads CASSHDSLGSPLHF. The CDR3 nucleotides read TGTGCCAGCAGCCACGACAGTTTGGGCTCACCCCTCCACTTT. The V call is TRBV14, the J call TRBJ1-6, with D maybe TRBD1 (5 bases). CDR3 size: 14 residues. Germline loops: CDR1 SGHDN, CDR2 FVKESK. V shed 3 bases and J shed 10 bases, with 13 bases lying between them. The entire variable domain, with the rest obtained from reference TRBV14 and TRBJ1-6, is as follows: EAGVTQFPSHSVIEKGQTVTLRCDPISGHDNLYWYRRVMGKEIKFLLHFVKESKQDESGMPNNRFLAERTGGTYSTLKVQPAELEDSGVYFCASSHDSLGSPLHFGNGTRLTVT.